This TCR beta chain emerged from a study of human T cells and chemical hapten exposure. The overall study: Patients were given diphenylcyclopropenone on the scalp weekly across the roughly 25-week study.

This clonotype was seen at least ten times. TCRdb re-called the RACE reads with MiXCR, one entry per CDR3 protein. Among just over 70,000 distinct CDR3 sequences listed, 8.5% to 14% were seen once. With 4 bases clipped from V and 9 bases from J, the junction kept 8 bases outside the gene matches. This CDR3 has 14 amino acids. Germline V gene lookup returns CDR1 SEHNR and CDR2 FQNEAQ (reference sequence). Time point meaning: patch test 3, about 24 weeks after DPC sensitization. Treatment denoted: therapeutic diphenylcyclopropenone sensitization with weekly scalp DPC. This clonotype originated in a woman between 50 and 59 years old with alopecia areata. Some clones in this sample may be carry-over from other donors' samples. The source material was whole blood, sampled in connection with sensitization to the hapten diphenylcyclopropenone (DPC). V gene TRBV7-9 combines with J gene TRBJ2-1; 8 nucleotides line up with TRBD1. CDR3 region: CASSSDRGFGEQFF. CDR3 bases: TGTGCCAGCAGCTCCGACAGGGGTTTTGGTGAGCAGTTCTTC.